This T cell receptor beta chain was identified during a study of patients and donors after allogeneic stem cell transplantation. The CDR3 extends over 15 amino acids. V lost 5 bases, J lost 3 bases, and 6 bases stayed unmatched. Germline CDR1 reads SGHTA; CDR2 reads FQGNSA. TCRdb reprocessed the RT-PCR reads via MiXCR and lists one record per CDR3 protein. In the table there are 200,000 to 250,000 distinct CDR3 sequences, around 14% of which are singletons. The sequence was collected from a human donor who was either an allogeneic HSCT recipient or a stem cell or donor lymphocyte infusion donor (not recorded which). It is not recorded whose cells these are; they may come from a transplant donor. The sample was blood, either unsorted or a sorted T cell fraction (not recorded which). J is TRBJ2-4 and V is TRBV7-2, with 8 bases aligning to TRBD2. The CDR3 bases are TGTGCCAGCAGCCACATCGGGGGGGTCAAAAACATTCAGTACTTC. Residues: CASSHIGGVKNIQYF.